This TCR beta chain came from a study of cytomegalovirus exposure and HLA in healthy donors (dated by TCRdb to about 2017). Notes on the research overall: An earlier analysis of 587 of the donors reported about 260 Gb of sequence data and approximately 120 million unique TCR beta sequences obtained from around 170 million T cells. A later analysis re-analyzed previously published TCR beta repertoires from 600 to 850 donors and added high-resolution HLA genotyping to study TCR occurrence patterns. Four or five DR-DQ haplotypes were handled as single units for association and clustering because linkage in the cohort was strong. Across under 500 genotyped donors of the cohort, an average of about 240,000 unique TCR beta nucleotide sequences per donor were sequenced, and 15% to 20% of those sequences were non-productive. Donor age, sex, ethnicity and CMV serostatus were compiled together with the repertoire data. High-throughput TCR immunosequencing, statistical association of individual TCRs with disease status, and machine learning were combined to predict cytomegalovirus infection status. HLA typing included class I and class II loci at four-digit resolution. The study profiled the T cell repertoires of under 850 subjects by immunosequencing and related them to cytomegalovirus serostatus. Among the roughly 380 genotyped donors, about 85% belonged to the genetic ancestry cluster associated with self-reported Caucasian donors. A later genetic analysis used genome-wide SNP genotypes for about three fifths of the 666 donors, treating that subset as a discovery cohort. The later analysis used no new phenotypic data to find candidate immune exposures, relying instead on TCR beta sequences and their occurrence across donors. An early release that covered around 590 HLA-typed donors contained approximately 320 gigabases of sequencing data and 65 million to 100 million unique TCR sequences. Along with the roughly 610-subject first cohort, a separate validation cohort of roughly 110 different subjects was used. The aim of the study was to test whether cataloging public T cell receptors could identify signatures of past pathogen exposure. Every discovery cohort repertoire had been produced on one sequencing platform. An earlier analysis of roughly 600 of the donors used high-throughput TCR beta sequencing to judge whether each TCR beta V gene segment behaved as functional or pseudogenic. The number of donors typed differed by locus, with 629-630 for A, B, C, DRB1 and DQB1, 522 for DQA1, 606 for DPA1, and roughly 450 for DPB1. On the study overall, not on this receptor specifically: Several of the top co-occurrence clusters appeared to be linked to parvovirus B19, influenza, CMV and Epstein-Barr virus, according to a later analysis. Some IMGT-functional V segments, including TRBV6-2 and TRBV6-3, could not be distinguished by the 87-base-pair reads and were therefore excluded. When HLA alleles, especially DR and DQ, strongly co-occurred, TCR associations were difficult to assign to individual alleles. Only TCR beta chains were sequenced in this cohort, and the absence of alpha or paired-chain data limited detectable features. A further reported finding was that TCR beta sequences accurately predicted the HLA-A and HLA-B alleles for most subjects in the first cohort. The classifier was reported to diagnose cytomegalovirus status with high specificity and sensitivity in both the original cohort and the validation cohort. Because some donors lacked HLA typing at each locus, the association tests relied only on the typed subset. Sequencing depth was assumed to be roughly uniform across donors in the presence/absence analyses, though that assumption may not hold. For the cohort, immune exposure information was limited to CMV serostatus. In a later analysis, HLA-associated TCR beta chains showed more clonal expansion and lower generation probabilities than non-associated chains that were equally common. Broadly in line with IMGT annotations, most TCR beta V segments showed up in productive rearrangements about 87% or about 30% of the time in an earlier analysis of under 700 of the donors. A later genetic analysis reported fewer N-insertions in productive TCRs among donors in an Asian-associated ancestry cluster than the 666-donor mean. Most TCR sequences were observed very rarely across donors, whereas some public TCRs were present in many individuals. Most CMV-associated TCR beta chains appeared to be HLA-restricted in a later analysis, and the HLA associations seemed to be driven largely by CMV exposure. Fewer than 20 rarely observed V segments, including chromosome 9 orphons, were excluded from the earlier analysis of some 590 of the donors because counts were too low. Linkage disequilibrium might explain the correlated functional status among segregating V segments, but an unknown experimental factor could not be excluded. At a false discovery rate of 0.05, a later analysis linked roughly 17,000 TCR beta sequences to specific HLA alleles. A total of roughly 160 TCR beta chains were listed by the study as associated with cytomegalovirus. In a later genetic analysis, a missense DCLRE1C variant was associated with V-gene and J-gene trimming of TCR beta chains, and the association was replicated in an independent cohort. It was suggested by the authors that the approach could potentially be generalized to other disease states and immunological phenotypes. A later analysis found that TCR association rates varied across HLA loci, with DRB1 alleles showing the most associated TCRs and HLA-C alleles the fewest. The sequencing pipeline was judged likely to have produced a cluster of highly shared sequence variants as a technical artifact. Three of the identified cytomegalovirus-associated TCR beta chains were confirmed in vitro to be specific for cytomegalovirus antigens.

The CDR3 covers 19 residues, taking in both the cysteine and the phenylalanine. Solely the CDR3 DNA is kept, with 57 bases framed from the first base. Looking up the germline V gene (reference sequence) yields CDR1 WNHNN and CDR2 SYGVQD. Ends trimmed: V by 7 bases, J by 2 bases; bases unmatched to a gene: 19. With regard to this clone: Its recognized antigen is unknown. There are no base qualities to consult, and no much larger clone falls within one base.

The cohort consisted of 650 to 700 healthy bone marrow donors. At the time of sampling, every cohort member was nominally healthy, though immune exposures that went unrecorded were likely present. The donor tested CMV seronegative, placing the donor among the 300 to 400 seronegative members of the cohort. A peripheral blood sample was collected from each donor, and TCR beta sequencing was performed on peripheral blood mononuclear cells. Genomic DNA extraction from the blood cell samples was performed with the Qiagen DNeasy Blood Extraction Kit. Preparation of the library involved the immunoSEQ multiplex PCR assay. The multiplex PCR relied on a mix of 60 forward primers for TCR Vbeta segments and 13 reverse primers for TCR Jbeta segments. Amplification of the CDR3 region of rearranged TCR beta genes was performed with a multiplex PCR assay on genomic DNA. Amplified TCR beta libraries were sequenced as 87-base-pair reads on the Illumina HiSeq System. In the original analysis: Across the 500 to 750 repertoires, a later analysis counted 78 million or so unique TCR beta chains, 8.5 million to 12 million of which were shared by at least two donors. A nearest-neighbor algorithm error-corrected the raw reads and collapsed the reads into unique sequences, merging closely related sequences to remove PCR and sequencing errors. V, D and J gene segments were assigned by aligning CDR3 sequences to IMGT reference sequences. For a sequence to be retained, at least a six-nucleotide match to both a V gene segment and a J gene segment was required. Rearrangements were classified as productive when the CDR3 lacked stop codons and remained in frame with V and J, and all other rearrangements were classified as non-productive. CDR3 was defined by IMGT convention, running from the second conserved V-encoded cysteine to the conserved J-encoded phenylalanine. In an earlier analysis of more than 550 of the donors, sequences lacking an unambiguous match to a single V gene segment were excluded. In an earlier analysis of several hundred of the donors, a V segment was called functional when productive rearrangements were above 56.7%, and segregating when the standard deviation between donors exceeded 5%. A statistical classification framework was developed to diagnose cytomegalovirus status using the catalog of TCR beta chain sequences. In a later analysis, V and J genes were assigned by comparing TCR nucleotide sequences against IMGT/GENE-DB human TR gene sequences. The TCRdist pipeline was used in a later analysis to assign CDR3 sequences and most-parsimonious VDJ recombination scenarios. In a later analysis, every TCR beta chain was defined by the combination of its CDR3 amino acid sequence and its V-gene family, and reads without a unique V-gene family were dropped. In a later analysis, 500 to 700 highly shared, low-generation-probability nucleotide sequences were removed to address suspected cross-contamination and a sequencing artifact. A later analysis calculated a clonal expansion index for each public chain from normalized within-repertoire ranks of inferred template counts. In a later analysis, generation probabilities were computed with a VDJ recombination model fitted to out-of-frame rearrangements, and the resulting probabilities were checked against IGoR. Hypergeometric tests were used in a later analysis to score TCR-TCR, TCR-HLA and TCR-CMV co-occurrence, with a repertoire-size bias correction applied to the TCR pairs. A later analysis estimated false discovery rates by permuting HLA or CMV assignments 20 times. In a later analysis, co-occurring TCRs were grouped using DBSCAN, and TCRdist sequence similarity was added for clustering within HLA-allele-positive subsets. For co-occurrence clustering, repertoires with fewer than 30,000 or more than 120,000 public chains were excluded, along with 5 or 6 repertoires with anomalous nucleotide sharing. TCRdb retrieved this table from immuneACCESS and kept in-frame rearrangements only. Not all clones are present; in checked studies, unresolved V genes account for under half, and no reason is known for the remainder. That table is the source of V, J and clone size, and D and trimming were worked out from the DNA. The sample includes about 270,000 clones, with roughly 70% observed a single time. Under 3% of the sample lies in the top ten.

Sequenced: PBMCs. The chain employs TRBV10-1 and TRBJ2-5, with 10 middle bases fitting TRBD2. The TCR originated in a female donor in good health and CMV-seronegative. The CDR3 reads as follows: CASTVRGWRSSGGQETQYF. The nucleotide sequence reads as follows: TGCGCCAGCACGGTTCGAGGGTGGAGGTCTAGCGGGGGACAAGAGACCCAGTACTTC.